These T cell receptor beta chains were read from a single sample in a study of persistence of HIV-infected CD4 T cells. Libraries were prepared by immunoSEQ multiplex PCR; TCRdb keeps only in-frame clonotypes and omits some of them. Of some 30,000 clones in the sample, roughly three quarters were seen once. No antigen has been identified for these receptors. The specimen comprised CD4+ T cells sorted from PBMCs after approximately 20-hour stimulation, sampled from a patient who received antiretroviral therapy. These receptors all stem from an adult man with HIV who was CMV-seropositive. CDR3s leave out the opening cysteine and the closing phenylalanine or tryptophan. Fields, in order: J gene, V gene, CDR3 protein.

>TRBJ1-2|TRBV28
ASSEGGANYGYT
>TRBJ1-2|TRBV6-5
ASATAANYGYT
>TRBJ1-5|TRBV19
ASRGTALSNQPQH
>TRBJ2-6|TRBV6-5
ASSYSSGANVLT
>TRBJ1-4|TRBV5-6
ASSSGEVANEKLF
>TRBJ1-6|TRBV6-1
ASSDGTADNSPLH
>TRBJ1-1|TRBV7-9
ASSYGPNTEAF
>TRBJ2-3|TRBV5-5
ASSLRPGQRTDTQY
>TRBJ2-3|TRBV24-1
ATSDSGGLAGATSSTDTQY
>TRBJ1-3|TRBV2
ADSGGNTIY
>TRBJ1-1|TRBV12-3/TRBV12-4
ASAGQGETEAF
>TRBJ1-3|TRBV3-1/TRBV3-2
ASSQYRDSTIY
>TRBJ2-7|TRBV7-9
ASSSLTGVVYEQY
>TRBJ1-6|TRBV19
ASSSSYNSPLH
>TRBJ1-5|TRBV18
ASSPSIDRGAQPQH
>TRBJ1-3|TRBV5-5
ASSLAQAGGGNTIY
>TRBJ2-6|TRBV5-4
ASSLRAGANVLT
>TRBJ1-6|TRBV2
ASGVALYNSPLH
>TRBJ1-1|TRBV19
ASSVTANTEAF
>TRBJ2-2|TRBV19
ASRTVSGTGELF
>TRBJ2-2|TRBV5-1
ASGWGQVNTGELF
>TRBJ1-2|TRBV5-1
ASSLGQRPGYGYT
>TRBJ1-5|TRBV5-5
ASSLAPDSNQPQH
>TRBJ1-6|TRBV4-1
ASSQDPIASSYNSPLH
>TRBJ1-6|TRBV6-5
ASNSGQGRRPLH
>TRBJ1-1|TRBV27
ASSSVRVLNTEAF
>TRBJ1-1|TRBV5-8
ASSFGPVMNTEAF
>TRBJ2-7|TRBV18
ASSPPSSYEQY